This entry lists 29 T cell receptor beta chains sequenced from one sample in a study of blood T cell repertoires in COVID-19. Profiling relied on immunoSEQ multiplex PCR, and the TCRdb table lists in-frame clones only, not all of them. The repertoire includes 300,000 to 400,000 clones, roughly 90% of them detected once, and roughly 6.6% sits in the top ten. Sequences were obtained from peripheral blood. Receptors were obtained from a woman aged 70-85 years with COVID-19, enrolled during active disease.

V gene TRBV5-1 combines with J gene TRBJ2-3; 9 positions agree with TRBD1. The V gene end was trimmed by 4 bases and the J gene end by 6 bases; junction bases not matched to a gene: 3. The CDR3 has 13 residues. From germline, CDR1 is SGHRS and CDR2 YFSETQ. The CDR3 DNA follows: TGCGCCAGCAGCACACAGGGGGCGGATACGCAGTATTTT. Amino acids: CASSTQGADTQYF.

The genes are TRBV2 and TRBJ1-5; D is possibly TRBD1 (5 bases). Germline-derived CDR1 and CDR2 are SNHLY and FYNNEI. V was pared by 8 bases and J by 0 bases, with 14 bases between. CDR3 length: 15 amino acids. The CDR3 is CASSGRTNSNQPQHF. CDR3 DNA sequence: TGTGCCAGCTCAGGGAGGACAAATAGCAATCAGCCCCAGCATTTT.

This clone was seen a single time. The CDR3 sequence is CAGQGEDYGYTF. The CDR3 DNA is TGTGCCGGACAGGGGGAGGACTATGGCTACACCTTC. The chain combines TRBV2 with TRBJ1-2, with 10 nucleotides matching TRBD1. V was clipped by 11 bases and J by 3 bases; unmatched bases: 3. This CDR3 has 12 residues. CDR1 is SNHLY, CDR2 FYNNEI, per germline.

The chain carries TRBV28 and TRBJ2-3; TRBD1 matches 7 bases. V lost 3 bases to trimming and J lost 3 bases; unmatched junction nucleotides: 12. The V gene's germline CDR1 is MDHEN and CDR2 SYDVKM. This CDR3 is 17 amino acids long. CDR3 sequence reads: CASSFGTVSGMTDTQYF. The CDR3 bases are TGTGCCAGCAGTTTTGGGACAGTATCTGGGATGACAGATACGCAGTATTTT.

The chain joins TRBV30 to TRBJ1-1, with D perhaps matching TRBD1 (5 bases). CDR3 length: 11 amino acids. Germline V gene data show CDR1 as GTSNPN and CDR2 as SVGIG (reference sequence). Trimming took 4 bases from V and 5 from J, leaving 8 bases between them. The CDR3 sequence: CAWTRGTEAFF. CDR3 DNA: TGTGCCTGGACCCGGGGGACTGAAGCTTTCTTT.

This CDR3 reads CASSQGEGGTNYGYTF. CDR3 DNA sequence: TGCGCCAGCAGCCAAGGGGAAGGGGGAACTAACTATGGCTACACCTTC. This chain connects TRBV4-3 to TRBJ1-2; D possibly corresponds to TRBD1 (6 bases). This CDR3 contains 16 residues. The germline V and J ends were trimmed by 1 base and 0 bases, with 12 bases remaining between them. Germline loops: CDR1 LGHNA, CDR2 YSLEER.

The CDR3 DNA reads TGTGCCAGTAGTACCGGGACAGGGGGAAAGTATGGCTACACCTTC. Amino acid sequence: CASSTGTGGKYGYTF. V usage is TRBV19 and J usage is TRBJ1-2, with 11 bases that match TRBD1. Germline-derived CDR1 and CDR2 are LNHDA and SQIVND (reference sequence). V gave up 4 bases and J gave up 5 bases; unmatched junction bases: 6. The CDR3 is made up of 15 amino acids.

J is TRBJ1-5 and V is TRBV27; unclear D gene. CDR1 and CDR2 from the germline V gene are MNHEY and SMNVEV (reference sequence). The CDR3 length is 16 residues. V lost 10 bases and J lost 5, with 24 bases in between. The CDR3 region has the DNA TGTGCCACCAATACTTCGCGGGATCCCGGGCATCAGCCCCAGCATTTT. It codes for CATNTSRDPGHQPQHF.

The V gene is TRBV7-2, the J gene TRBJ1-4; D is uncertain. The ends were cut back, 3 bases at V and 8 bases at J, with 10 bases in the middle. Germline V gene data show CDR1 as SGHTA and CDR2 as FQGNSA. The CDR3 has 13 residues. CDR3 sequence: CASSLMGREKLFF. CDR3 DNA: TGTGCCAGCAGCTTGATGGGGAGGGAAAAACTGTTTTTT. The full variable domain, rest sourced from reference TRBV7-2 and TRBJ1-4, is GAGVSQSPSNKVTEKGKDVELRCDPISGHTALYWYRQSLGQGLEFLIYFQGNSAPDKSGLPSDRFSAERTGGSVSTLTIQRTQQEDSAVYLCASSLMGREKLFFGSGTQLSVL.

The chain combines TRBV7-9 with TRBJ1-3; D remains ambiguous. The CDR3 length is 15 residues. V lost 1 base, J lost 5 bases, and 12 bases lay in between. The germline V gene has CDR1 SEHNR and CDR2 FQNEAQ (reference sequence). CDR3 sequence: CASSLGASYRNTIYF. The CDR3 DNA follows: TGTGCCAGCAGCTTAGGGGCAAGTTACCGAAACACCATATATTTT.

This clone was recorded only once. This chain connects TRBV5-4 to TRBJ2-2; 9 bases fit TRBD1. The trim removed 4 bases at V and 3 bases at J, leaving 4 bases unmatched. Germline CDR1 reads SGHNT; CDR2 reads YYREEE (reference sequence). This CDR3 has 15 amino acids. CDR3 DNA: TGTGCCAGCAGCAGAGGACAGGGGCACACCGGGGAGCTGTTTTTT. Amino acids: CASSRGQGHTGELFF. The whole variable domain, remainder taken from reference TRBV5-4 and TRBJ2-2, is ETGVTQSPTHLIKTRGQQVTLRCSSQSGHNTVSWYQQALGQGPQFIFQYYREEENGRGNFPPRFSGLQFPNYSSELNVNALELDDSALYLCASSRGQGHTGELFFGEGSRLTVL.

The genes are TRBV7-2 and TRBJ1-3; a weak D match, TRBD1 (6 bases). This CDR3 contains 15 residues. Deletions cut 1 base from V and 4 bases from J, with 11 bases between. Germline-derived CDR1 and CDR2 are SGHTA and FQGNSA. In DNA form, the CDR3 reads TGTGCCAGCAGCTTAGGGGTCAGGGGCGGAAACACCATATATTTT. Protein: CASSLGVRGGNTIYF.

The chain carries TRBV11-2 and TRBJ2-1; possible D gene TRBD2, 5 bases. Germline CDR1 SGHAT, CDR2 FQNNGV. The CDR3 loop spans 15 amino acids. V lost 5 bases and J lost 4, with 15 bases in between. CDR3 amino acids: CASSPVRERYNEQFF. The CDR3 DNA sequence: TGTGCCAGCAGCCCGGTTAGGGAGCGGTACAATGAGCAGTTCTTC.

The chain joins TRBV7-2 to TRBJ1-2; D gene ambiguous. The V gene lost 3 bases and the J gene lost 0 bases, with 8 bases spanning the gap. Germline V CDR1 and CDR2: SGHTA, FQGNSA. This CDR3 comprises 14 residues. CDR3 nucleotides: TGTGCCAGCAGCTTCCGCCGAGCTAACTATGGCTACACCTTC. Translating it yields CASSFRRANYGYTF. Filled out from reference TRBV7-2 and TRBJ1-2, the complete variable domain reads GAGVSQSPSNKVTEKGKDVELRCDPISGHTALYWYRQSLGQGLEFLIYFQGNSAPDKSGLPSDRFSAERTGGSVSTLTIQRTQQEDSAVYLCASSFRRANYGYTFGSGTRLTVV.

This clone has more than one count but fewer than ten. The chain combines TRBV6-5 with TRBJ1-1; 7 bases match TRBD1. The J segment lost 8 bases and the V segment lost 6 bases, leaving 6 bases of the junction unmatched. The CDR3 covers 12 residues. Per germline, CDR1 MNHEY and CDR2 SVGAGI. The CDR3 DNA is TGTGCCAGCAGCCCCATGACAGGGGAAGCTTTCTTT. It is translated as CASSPMTGEAFF.

This rearrangement joins TRBV7-6 to TRBJ2-7, with 9 bases identical to TRBD1. The trim removed 0 bases at V and 2 bases at J, leaving 14 bases unmatched. The V gene's germline CDR1 is SGHVS and CDR2 FNYEAQ. CDR3 length: 19 residues. The CDR3 sequence is CASSLAEGDRDGNAYEQYF. CDR3 nucleotides: TGTGCCAGCAGCTTAGCGGAAGGGGACAGGGATGGGAATGCCTACGAGCAGTACTTC.

The V and J genes are TRBV19 and TRBJ1-1, with 7 bases that match TRBD1. The CDR3 runs 15 residues. Per germline, CDR1 LNHDA and CDR2 SQIVND (reference sequence). The junction had 8 bases not matched to a gene; V was cut back by 3 bases and J by 4 bases. This CDR3 reads CASSMFEGAGTEAFF. The CDR3 DNA is TGTGCCAGTAGTATGTTTGAGGGGGCGGGCACTGAAGCTTTCTTT.

The chain carries TRBV27 and TRBJ2-1; D may be TRBD2 (6 bases). Per the germline V gene, CDR1 is MNHEY and CDR2 is SMNVEV (reference sequence). The ends were cut back, 4 bases at V and 7 bases at J, with 20 bases in the middle. The CDR3 is 16 residues long. The CDR3 protein is CASSSSQNSGPNEQFF. The CDR3 nucleotides read TGTGCCAGCAGTTCCTCTCAAAATAGCGGCCCGAATGAGCAGTTCTTC.

This chain uses TRBV7-8 with TRBJ2-3; D is ambiguous. From germline, CDR1 is SGHVS and CDR2 FQNEAQ. This CDR3 has 8 amino acids. Trimming shortened V by 5 bases and J by 14 bases, and 5 bases separated the two germline ends. The CDR3 loop is CASSPRYF. The CDR3 nucleotides are TGTGCCAGCAGCCCGCGGTATTTT.

CDR3 DNA sequence: TGTGCCACCAGTGATCTACCTTCGCAACGGGGTAGGAAGACCCAGTACTTC. Its translation is CATSDLPSQRGRKTQYF. The chain has TRBV24-1 and TRBJ2-5; TRBD2 might be the D (5 bases). This CDR3 is 17 amino acids long. From germline, CDR1 is KGHDR and CDR2 SFDVKD. Trimming took 3 bases from V and 6 from J, leaving 22 bases between them.

This clone was picked up a small number of times. The chain uses TRBV20-1 and TRBJ1-1; unclear D gene. CDR1 and CDR2 (germline): DFQATT, SNEGSKA (reference sequence). This CDR3 has 13 amino acids. The V gene lost 3 bases and the J gene lost 5 bases, with 13 bases spanning the gap. The CDR3 protein is CSASRRSVTEAFF. For the CDR3, the DNA is TGCAGTGCTAGTAGGAGGTCCGTGACTGAAGCTTTCTTT.

This chain joins TRBV7-2 and TRBJ1-5; possibly TRBD1 for D (5 bases). The CDR3 has 15 amino acids. The germline V and J ends were trimmed by 2 bases and 0 bases, with 8 bases remaining between them. Germline values: CDR1 SGHTA, CDR2 FQGNSA. CDR3 amino acids: CASSLWGSSNQPQHF. CDR3 sequence (DNA): TGTGCCAGCAGCTTATGGGGCTCTAGCAATCAGCCCCAGCATTTT.

This sequence joins TRBV2 and TRBJ2-3; 7 nucleotides line up with TRBD1. Germline loops: CDR1 SNHLY, CDR2 FYNNEI. The ends lost 6 bases at V and 4 bases at J; junction bases unmatched: 1. The CDR3 spans 12 residues. The CDR3 nucleotides are TGTGCCAGCAGCACAGGGGCAGATACGCAGTATTTT. Residues: CASSTGADTQYF.

The chain combines TRBV20-1 with TRBJ1-2; no clear D gene. V was trimmed by 5 bases and J by 8 bases, leaving 12 bases between them. The CDR3 totals 11 residues. Germline V gene data show CDR1 as DFQATT and CDR2 as SNEGSKA (reference sequence). CDR3 coding DNA: TGCAGTGCTGCCCCGGGGAACGGCTACACCTTC. Its translation: CSAAPGNGYTF.

This rearrangement joins TRBV9 to TRBJ2-1; 9 nucleotides agree with TRBD1. The J segment lost 8 bases and the V segment lost 4 bases, leaving 10 bases of the junction unmatched. This CDR3 contains 15 residues. The germline gives CDR1 SGDLS, CDR2 YYNGEE. The DNA of the CDR3 is TGTGCCAGCAGCACCTCGGACAGGGGAGGCGATGAGCAGTTCTTC. Translating it yields CASSTSDRGGDEQFF.

This chain connects TRBV19 to TRBJ1-6, with 7 bases identical to TRBD1. CDR1 is LNHDA, CDR2 SQIVND, per germline (reference sequence). V was clipped by 7 bases and J by 0 bases; unmatched bases: 12. CDR3 length: 18 residues. CDR3 DNA sequence: TGTGCCAGTACCAGGGACAGAAGCGGGAGCTCCTATAATTCACCCCTCCACTTT. As protein: CASTRDRSGSSYNSPLHF.

This sequence joins TRBV2 and TRBJ2-3; 11 positions agree with TRBD2. Germline assignment: CDR1 SNHLY and CDR2 FYNNEI. The CDR3 sequence is 16 residues long. V lost 5 bases, J lost 0 bases, and 4 bases stayed unmatched. CDR3 DNA: TGTGCCAGCAGTCTAGCGGGGGGCCTTAGCACAGATACGCAGTATTTT. This encodes CASSLAGGLSTDTQYF.

CDR3 loop: CASSKGQGIDTQYF. As DNA, the CDR3 is TGTGCCAGCAGCAAGGGACAGGGCATAGATACGCAGTATTTT. V is TRBV7-9 and J is TRBJ2-3, with TRBD1 matching over 9 bases. Trimming took 5 bases from V and 5 from J; bases not matched to a gene: 5. The CDR3 totals 14 residues. Germline lookup yields CDR1 SEHNR and CDR2 FQNEAQ (reference sequence).

The chain uses TRBV19 and TRBJ1-1; tentatively, D is TRBD1 (6 bases). V dropped 6 bases and J dropped 0 bases, with 11 bases sitting between them. The length of the CDR3 is 14 residues. The germline V gene has CDR1 LNHDA and CDR2 SQIVND (reference sequence). The CDR3 DNA follows: TGTGCCAGTAGACCGGGACACCTGAACACTGAAGCTTTCTTT. Protein sequence: CASRPGHLNTEAFF.